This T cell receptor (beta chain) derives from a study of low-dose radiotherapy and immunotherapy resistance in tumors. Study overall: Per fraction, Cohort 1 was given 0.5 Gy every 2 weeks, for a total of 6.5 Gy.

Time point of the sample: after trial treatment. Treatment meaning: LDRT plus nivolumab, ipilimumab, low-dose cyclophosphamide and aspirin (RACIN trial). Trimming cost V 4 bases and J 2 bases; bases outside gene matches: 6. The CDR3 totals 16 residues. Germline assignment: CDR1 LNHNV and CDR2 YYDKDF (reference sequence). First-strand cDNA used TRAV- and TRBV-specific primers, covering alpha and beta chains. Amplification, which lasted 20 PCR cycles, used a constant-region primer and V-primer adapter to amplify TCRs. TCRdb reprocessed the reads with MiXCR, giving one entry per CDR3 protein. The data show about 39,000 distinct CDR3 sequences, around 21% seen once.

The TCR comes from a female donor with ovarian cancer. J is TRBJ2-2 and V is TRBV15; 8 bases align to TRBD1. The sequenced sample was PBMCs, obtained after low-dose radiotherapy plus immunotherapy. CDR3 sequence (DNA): TGTGCCACCAGCACGCGAGGACAGGGCAACACCGGGGAGCTGTTTTTT. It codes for CATSTRGQGNTGELFF.